This entry lists 7 T cell receptor beta chains sequenced from one sample in a study of T cell responses to AZD1222 COVID-19 vaccine. Some clones are missing from TCRdb's copy, which holds only in-frame ones; the method was immunoSEQ multiplex PCR. The data hold around 99,000 clones, with around 90% observed a single time. The source was peripheral blood, collected on day 0 of AZD1222 vaccination. The origin of the receptors is an adult in good health.

The sample holds a few counts of this clone. The chain is built from TRBV7-2 and TRBJ1-1; the D gene is possibly TRBD1 (6 bases). The V gene lost 0 bases and the J gene lost 2 bases, with 16 bases spanning the gap. The CDR3 extends over 17 amino acids. CDR1 and CDR2 from the germline V gene are SGHTA and FQGNSA. CDR3 nucleotides: TGTGCCAGCAGCTTAGCCCGGTTGACAGGAGGTAACACTGAAGCTTTCTTT. Encoded protein: CASSLARLTGGNTEAFF. Drawing the rest from reference TRBV7-2 and TRBJ1-1, the complete variable domain is GAGVSQSPSNKVTEKGKDVELRCDPISGHTALYWYRQSLGQGLEFLIYFQGNSAPDKSGLPSDRFSAERTGGSVSTLTIQRTQQEDSAVYLCASSLARLTGGNTEAFFGQGTRLTVV.

V is TRBV28 and J is TRBJ1-1; no firm D call. The CDR3 extends over 13 amino acids. Trimming removed 2 bases from V and 0 bases from J, with 4 bases in between. CDR1 MDHEN and CDR2 SYDVKM come from the germline V gene. The CDR3 spells CASSLRLNTEAFF. Here the CDR3 DNA reads TGTGCCAGCAGTTTAAGGCTGAACACTGAAGCTTTCTTT.

The genes are TRBV19 and TRBJ1-3, with D unclear. The germline V and J ends were trimmed by 11 bases and 4 bases, with 15 bases remaining between them. CDR1 is LNHDA and CDR2 is SQIVND in the germline V gene (reference sequence). CDR3 length equals 13 residues. This chain's CDR3 is CAAQVTGGNTIYF. In DNA, the CDR3 is TGTGCCGCCCAGGTGACGGGCGGAAACACCATATATTTT.

The chain carries TRBV5-6 and TRBJ1-5; D is uncertain. Trimming took off 4 bases at V and 1 base at J, with 12 bases between the two ends. There are 15 residues in the CDR3. Germline CDR1 is SGHDT and CDR2 is YYEEEE. CDR3 coding DNA: TGTGCCAGCAGCACTCGGCCTGGGAGCAATCAGCCCCAGCATTTT. Translation: CASSTRPGSNQPQHF.

In its sample, this clone was seen once. V gene TRBV7-9 combines with J gene TRBJ2-3; 13 nucleotides match TRBD2. V dropped 5 bases and J dropped 4; count of bases not matched to a gene: 12. Germline V gene sequence: CDR1 SEHNR, CDR2 FQNEAQ (reference sequence). The CDR3 runs 18 residues. This CDR3 is CASSPSGGTSGVSDTQYF. The CDR3 region has the DNA TGTGCCAGCAGCCCCTCCGGAGGGACTAGCGGGGTATCAGATACGCAGTATTTT.

This rearrangement joins TRBV7-9 to TRBJ1-4, with a possible D match to TRBD1 (6 bases). Deletions cut 5 bases from V and 5 bases from J, with 12 bases between. This CDR3 contains 14 residues. From germline, CDR1 is SEHNR and CDR2 FQNEAQ (reference sequence). The CDR3 DNA reads TGTGCCAGCAGCCTCGGGACAAACAATGAAAAACTGTTTTTT. Translating gives CASSLGTNNEKLFF.

This clone was observed a single time. The chain carries TRBV21-1 and TRBJ2-1; the table's D call, TRBD2, has no DNA check behind it. TRBV21-1 is an annotated pseudogene. This CDR3 comprises 16 residues. Written as DNA, the CDR3 is TGTGCCAGCAGGGGACCGGGACTAGCGCTGAACGATGAGCAGTTCTTC. Protein: CASRGPGLALNDEQFF.